The clone carrying this T cell receptor (beta chain) was seen only a few times. The antigen is not known. The sample is PBMC spiked with counted cells of clone KT2. Fixed numbers of PBMC received varying amounts of KT2 cells. This entry comes from a study of quantifying T cell responses using KT2 cells. Across the whole study: Reverse transcription used primers in the TCR alpha and beta constant regions. The T4 ligation step was estimated to exceed 9% efficiency under optimum conditions.

The cDNA 3' end received a ligated oligonucleotide with a UMI. First-round PCR used about 4 cycles and beta primers RC1.1 and RC1.2 covering TRBC1 and TRBC2. TCRdb reprocessed the UMI-ligation and nested PCR reads via MiXCR and lists one record per CDR3 protein. Of approximately 46,000 distinct CDR3 sequences in the sample, 11% were seen once. Between the trimmed V and J ends, which lost 1 base and 0 bases, there was a span of 13 bases. Germline CDR1 SNHLY, CDR2 FYNNEI. There are 16 residues in the CDR3. The study, taken as a whole, reports: Very high KT2 spike-in numbers caused saturation in KT2 sequence detection.

The specimen sequenced was PBMCs spiked with cells of the T cell clone KT2. The TCR comes from a human donor. This chain connects TRBV2 to TRBJ2-7; the D is unclear. In DNA, the CDR3 is TGTGCCAGCAGTGAAGGGGCCGTCCACCTCTCCTACGAGCAGTACTTC. Translation gives CASSEGAVHLSYEQYF.